These T cell receptor beta chains were read from a single sample in a study of cytomegalovirus exposure and HLA in healthy donors. TCRdb's copy holds only in-frame clones and misses some; the assay was immunoSEQ multiplex PCR. The sample includes under 150,000 clones, 80% of them seen just once. The sequenced sample was PBMCs. These receptors came from a woman aged 40 to 49 in good health and CMV-seronegative. CDR3s include the opening cysteine and the closing phenylalanine or tryptophan. D genes are given only for firm matches. A row's size may be missing; if present it is once, few, many or a size class.

len,v_gene,d_gene,j_gene,abundance,CDR3aa,CDR3nt
14,TRBV7-9,NA,TRBJ2-1,NA,CSSSLGTVYNEQFF,TGTTCCAGCAGCTTAGGGACTGTTTACAATGAGCAGTTCTTC
15,TRBV4-2,TRBD2,TRBJ2-7,NA,CASSPLADASYEQYF,TGTGCCAGCAGCCCCCTAGCGGATGCCTCCTACGAGCAGTACTTC
13,TRBV13,NA,TRBJ1-6,NA,CASSSTDGSPLHF,TGTGCCAGCAGCTCGACAGACGGATCACCCCTCCACTTT
15,TRBV19,NA,TRBJ1-2,NA,CASSIGGRATRGYTF,TGTGCCAGTAGTATAGGAGGCAGGGCAACGAGGGGCTACACCTTC
14,TRBV9,NA,TRBJ2-3,NA,CASSVGPVTDTQYF,TGTGCCAGCAGCGTAGGGCCAGTCACAGATACGCAGTATTTT
14,TRBV5-1,NA,TRBJ2-3,NA,CASSNGGRTDTQYF,TGCGCCAGCAGCAATGGGGGGAGGACAGATACGCAGTATTTT
16,TRBV28,NA,TRBJ2-3,NA,CASSLYGGSGTDTQYF,TGTGCCAGCAGTTTATATGGCGGCTCAGGGACAGATACGCAGTATTTT
12,TRBV7-9,NA,TRBJ1-1,NA,CASSLGANEAFF,TGTGCCAGCAGCTTGGGGGCGAATGAAGCTTTCTTT
14,TRBV18,TRBD1,TRBJ1-1,NA,CASSPGQQNTEAFF,TGTGCCAGCTCCCCGGGACAGCAAAACACTGAAGCTTTCTTT
13,TRBV5-1,TRBD1,TRBJ1-2,NA,CASSSGQVYGYTF,TGCGCCAGCAGCTCTGGACAGGTCTATGGCTACACCTTC
15,TRBV9,NA,TRBJ1-2,NA,CASSVATDTNYGYTF,TGTGCCAGCAGCGTAGCCACAGATACTAACTATGGCTACACCTTC
14,TRBV19,TRBD1,TRBJ1-6,NA,CASSTGQGGSPLHF,TGTGCCAGTAGTACGGGACAGGGGGGTTCACCCCTCCACTTT
16,TRBV18,NA,TRBJ2-7,NA,CASSPRPQGAANEQYF,TGTGCCAGCTCACCACGCCCACAGGGAGCGGCGAACGAGCAGTACTTC
12,TRBV28,TRBD1,TRBJ1-2,once,CASSLGQCGYTF,TGTGCCAGCAGCCTGGGACAGTGTGGCTACACCTTC
14,TRBV4-2,TRBD1,TRBJ1-1,NA,CASSLGTGDTEAFF,TGTGCCAGCAGCTTAGGCACAGGGGACACTGAAGCTTTCTTT
15,TRBV28,TRBD2,TRBJ2-2,NA,CASYLAGTNTGELFF,TGTGCCAGCTACTTAGCGGGAACGAACACCGGGGAGCTGTTTTTT
14,TRBV7-9,TRBD1,TRBJ1-2,NA,CASSPQGGIYGYTF,TGTGCCAGCAGCCCCCAGGGGGGCATCTATGGCTACACCTTC
15,TRBV7-2,NA,TRBJ2-5,NA,CASSLVRSGRETQYF,TGTGCCAGCAGCTTAGTGAGGAGCGGGCGGGAGACCCAGTACTTC
12,TRBV29-1,NA,TRBJ1-1,few,CSARQLNTEAFF,TGCAGCGCCCGACAGCTGAACACTGAAGCTTTCTTT
15,TRBV6-1,NA,TRBJ1-1,NA,CASSGGVPSHTEAFF,TGTGCCAGCAGTGGGGGGGTCCCCTCCCACACTGAAGCTTTCTTT
14,TRBV6-1,TRBD2,TRBJ2-7,NA,CASRGLAGVSEQYF,TGTGCCAGCAGGGGACTAGCGGGAGTCTCGGAGCAGTACTTC
15,TRBV11-1,TRBD1,TRBJ2-7,once,CASSEIGTGVYEQYF,TGTGCCAGCAGCGAGATTGGGACAGGGGTGTACGAGCAGTACTTC
16,TRBV9,TRBD2,TRBJ2-3,NA,CASSVPASGGLNTQYF,TGTGCCAGCAGCGTCCCGGCTAGCGGGGGGCTAAATACGCAGTATTTT
16,TRBV7-8,TRBD2,TRBJ2-2,NA,CASSSRGGANTGELFF,TGTGCCAGCAGCTCACGCGGGGGGGCGAACACCGGGGAGCTGTTTTTT
15,TRBV7-2,NA,TRBJ1-6,NA,CASSLDRQVNSPLHF,TGTGCCAGCAGCTTAGATCGTCAGGTGAATTCACCCCTCCACTTT
15,TRBV4-1,TRBD1,TRBJ2-1,NA,CASSPPGTDYNEQFF,TGCGCCAGCAGCCCTCCCGGGACAGACTACAATGAGCAGTTCTTC
14,TRBV6-5,NA,TRBJ2-2,NA,CASSLLQGRWELFF,TGTGCCAGCAGCCTCTTGCAGGGGCGCTGGGAGCTGTTTTTT
13,TRBV7-3,NA,TRBJ2-7,NA,CASSFSGGYEQYF,TGTGCCAGCAGCTTTAGCGGAGGGTACGAGCAGTACTTC
16,TRBV7-2,NA,TRBJ2-2,once,CASSPGLTPSTGELFF,TGTGCCAGCAGCCCTGGACTGACCCCCAGCACCGGGGAGCTGTTTTTT
16,TRBV15,TRBD2,TRBJ2-1,NA,CATSRGGSGGYNEQFF,TGTGCCACCAGCAGAGGTGGCAGCGGGGGCTACAATGAGCAGTTCTTC
12,TRBV19,NA,TRBJ1-1,once,CASTRGGAEAFF,TGTGCCAGTACCCGGGGGGGCGCTGAAGCTTTCTTT
15,TRBV7-2,NA,TRBJ2-7,NA,CASTLGGGSGYEQYF,TGCGCCAGCACCCTCGGAGGAGGGAGTGGTTACGAGCAGTACTTC
16,TRBV7-3,TRBD2,TRBJ2-2,NA,CASSHGPGGNTGELFF,TGTGCCAGCAGCCACGGCCCGGGGGGGAACACCGGGGAGCTGTTTTTT
15,TRBV28,NA,TRBJ2-6,NA,CASSFGGTGANVLTF,TGTGCCAGCAGTTTTGGAGGGACCGGGGCCAACGTCCTGACTTTC
14,TRBV2,TRBD1,TRBJ2-2,NA,CASSRQGRGEELFF,TGTGCCAGCAGTCGACAGGGAAGGGGCGAGGAGCTGTTTTTT
15,TRBV7-3,NA,TRBJ2-5,NA,CASSLYGGKGETQYF,TGTGCCAGCAGCTTATACGGCGGGAAGGGAGAGACCCAGTACTTC
16,TRBV4-2,TRBD2,TRBJ2-1,NA,CASSPVGSGRGNEQFF,TGTGCCAGCAGCCCCGTGGGTAGCGGGAGGGGCAATGAGCAGTTCTTC
14,TRBV7-9,TRBD1,TRBJ1-1,NA,CASSPDRVNTEAFF,TGTGCCAGCAGCCCGGACAGGGTTAACACTGAAGCTTTCTTT
14,TRBV4-1,NA,TRBJ1-4,NA,CAGRDPRVNEKLFF,TGCGCCGGCAGGGACCCCAGGGTAAATGAAAAACTGTTTTTT
12,TRBV9,NA,TRBJ1-2,NA,CASSVQGGGYTF,TGTGCCAGCAGCGTACAGGGAGGTGGCTACACCTTC
14,TRBV27,NA,TRBJ2-5,NA,CASSWGRGTETQYF,TGTGCCAGCAGTTGGGGCAGGGGAACGGAGACCCAGTACTTC
14,TRBV7-9,NA,TRBJ1-2,NA,CASSLGSWDTGYTF,TGTGCCAGCAGTTTGGGGTCGTGGGACACCGGCTACACCTTC
16,TRBV5-4,NA,TRBJ2-5,NA,CASSLGKTIGRETQYF,TGTGCCAGCAGCCTGGGCAAGACTATCGGGCGAGAGACCCAGTACTTC
14,TRBV7-8,NA,TRBJ2-2,NA,CASSLVRVAGELFF,TGTGCCAGCAGCTTAGTTCGGGTGGCCGGGGAGCTGTTTTTT
15,TRBV7-9,NA,TRBJ2-4,NA,CASSLSGAAKNIQYF,TGTGCCAGCAGCTTATCTGGGGCAGCCAAAAACATTCAGTACTTC
15,TRBV14,NA,TRBJ1-6,few,CASSQTGIGNSPLHF,TGTGCCAGCAGCCAAACCGGGATCGGTAATTCACCCCTCCACTTT
15,TRBV5-1,TRBD2,TRBJ2-7,few,CASTPSLAGPYEQYF,TGCGCCAGCACGCCCTCACTAGCGGGACCCTACGAGCAGTACTTC
13,TRBV5-6,NA,TRBJ2-3,NA,CASSSPSTDTQYF,TGTGCCAGCAGCTCCCCTAGCACAGATACGCAGTATTTT
16,TRBV6-5,TRBD2,TRBJ2-1,NA,CASSLTSVSSYNEQFF,TGTGCCAGCAGTTTGACTAGCGTAAGCTCCTACAATGAGCAGTTCTTC
16,TRBV27,TRBD1,TRBJ2-1,NA,CASSSRTGGSYNEQFF,TGTGCCAGCAGTTCGCGGACAGGGGGCTCCTACAATGAGCAGTTCTTC
14,TRBV7-2,NA,TRBJ1-2,NA,CASSLGQANYGYTF,TGTGCCAGCAGCTTAGGACAGGCTAACTATGGCTACACCTTC
14,TRBV28,NA,TRBJ1-2,NA,CASSYPNERYGYTF,TGTGCCAGCAGTTACCCAAACGAGCGCTATGGCTACACCTTC
15,TRBV7-2,NA,TRBJ2-3,NA,CASTPGSLAADTQYF,TGTGCCAGCACCCCCGGGAGCCTCGCCGCAGATACGCAGTATTTT